This T cell receptor (beta chain) was recovered during a study of blood T cell repertoires in COVID-19. Background on the study: The United States, Italy and Spain supplied acute and convalescent COVID-19 samples.

CDR1 and CDR2 from the germline V gene are SQVTM and ANQGSEA. After removal of 5 bases from V and 3 bases from J, the junction contained 9 bases not matched to a gene. The CDR3 spans 14 residues. The table came from immunoSEQ multiplex PCR; TCRdb's copy has only in-frame clones and leaves some out. The sample gives about 66,000 clones, approximately 86% of which show up once; under 7% is in the top ten. The TCR originated in a man aged 60-69 years with acute or convalescent COVID-19. This chain links TRBV29-1 with TRBJ2-7; 8 bases agree with TRBD1. The material sequenced was peripheral blood. The chain's CDR3 is CSVRSDRVVYEQYF. The CDR3 nucleotides are TGCAGCGTTAGGTCGGACAGGGTCGTCTACGAGCAGTACTTC.